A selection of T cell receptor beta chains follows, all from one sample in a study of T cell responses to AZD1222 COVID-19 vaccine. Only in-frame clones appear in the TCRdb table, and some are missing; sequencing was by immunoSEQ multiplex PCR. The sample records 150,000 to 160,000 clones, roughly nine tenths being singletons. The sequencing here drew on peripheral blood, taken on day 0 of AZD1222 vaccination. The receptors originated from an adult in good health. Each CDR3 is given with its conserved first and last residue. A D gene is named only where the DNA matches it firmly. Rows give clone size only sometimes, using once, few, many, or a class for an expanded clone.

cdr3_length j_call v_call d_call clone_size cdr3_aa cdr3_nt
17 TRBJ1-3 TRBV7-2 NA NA CASSLGGGGVSGNTIYF TGTGCCAGCAGCTTAGGTGGCGGGGGGGTCTCTGGAAACACCATATATTTT
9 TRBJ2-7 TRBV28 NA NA CASGVEQYF TGTGCCAGCGGGGTCGAGCAGTACTTC
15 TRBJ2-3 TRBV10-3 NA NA CAIREGGTSTDTQYF TGTGCCATCAGGGAAGGGGGGACTAGCACAGATACGCAGTATTTT
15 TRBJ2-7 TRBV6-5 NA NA CASRGISQSSYEQYF TGTGCCAGCAGGGGTATCAGTCAGAGCTCCTACGAGCAGTACTTC
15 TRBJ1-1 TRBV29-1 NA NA CSVEVISQGRTEAFF TGCAGCGTTGAAGTAATTTCGCAGGGCCGGACTGAAGCTTTCTTT
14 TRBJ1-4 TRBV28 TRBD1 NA CASSYRGPVEKLFF TGTGCCAGCAGCTACAGGGGGCCAGTTGAAAAACTGTTTTTT
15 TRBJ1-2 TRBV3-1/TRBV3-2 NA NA CASSQSTGANYGYTF TGTGCCAGCAGCCAGTCCACGGGAGCTAACTATGGCTACACCTTC
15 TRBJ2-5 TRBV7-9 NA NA CASSPAPDSPETQYF TGTGCCAGCAGCCCAGCCCCGGACAGCCCGGAGACCCAGTACTTC
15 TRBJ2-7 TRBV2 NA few CASHGGDRYPYEQYF TGTGCCAGCCATGGGGGGGACAGGTACCCCTACGAGCAGTACTTC
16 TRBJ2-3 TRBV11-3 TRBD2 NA CASTRGLAGTTDTQYF TGTGCCAGCACAAGGGGACTAGCGGGGACCACAGATACGCAGTATTTT
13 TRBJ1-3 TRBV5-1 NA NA CASSNDVGNTIYF TGCGCCAGCAGCAATGACGTCGGAAACACCATATATTTT
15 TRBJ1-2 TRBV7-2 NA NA CASSSTTRLGYGYTF TGTGCCAGCAGCTCTACGACACGGCTGGGCTATGGCTACACCTTC
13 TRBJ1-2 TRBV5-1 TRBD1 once CASSLGGSNIYTF TGCGCCAGCAGCTTAGGGGGCAGTAATATCTACACCTTC
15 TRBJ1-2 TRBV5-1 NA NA CASRPALRPRLSYTF TGCGCCAGCAGGCCGGCCCTCCGACCCCGCCTAAGCTACACCTTC
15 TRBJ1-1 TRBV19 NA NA CASSIGLGAKDEAFF TGTGCCAGTAGTATAGGGCTGGGGGCAAAGGATGAAGCTTTCTTT
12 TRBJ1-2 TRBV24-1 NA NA CATSDPPRGYTF TGTGCCACCAGTGACCCGCCGCGGGGCTACACCTTC
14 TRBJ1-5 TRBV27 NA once CASSLRGMGQPQHF TGTGCCAGCAGTTTAAGGGGAATGGGACAGCCCCAGCATTTT
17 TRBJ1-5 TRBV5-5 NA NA CASSLTSGVGSNQPQHF TGTGCCAGCAGCTTGACCTCGGGGGTAGGGAGCAATCAGCCCCAGCATTTT
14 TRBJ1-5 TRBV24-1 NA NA CATSDLGQGVPQHF TGTGCCACCAGTGATTTGGGGCAGGGTGTGCCCCAGCATTTT
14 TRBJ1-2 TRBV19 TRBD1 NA CASSTYGQGDGYTF TGTGCCAGTAGTACCTATGGACAGGGGGATGGCTACACCTTC